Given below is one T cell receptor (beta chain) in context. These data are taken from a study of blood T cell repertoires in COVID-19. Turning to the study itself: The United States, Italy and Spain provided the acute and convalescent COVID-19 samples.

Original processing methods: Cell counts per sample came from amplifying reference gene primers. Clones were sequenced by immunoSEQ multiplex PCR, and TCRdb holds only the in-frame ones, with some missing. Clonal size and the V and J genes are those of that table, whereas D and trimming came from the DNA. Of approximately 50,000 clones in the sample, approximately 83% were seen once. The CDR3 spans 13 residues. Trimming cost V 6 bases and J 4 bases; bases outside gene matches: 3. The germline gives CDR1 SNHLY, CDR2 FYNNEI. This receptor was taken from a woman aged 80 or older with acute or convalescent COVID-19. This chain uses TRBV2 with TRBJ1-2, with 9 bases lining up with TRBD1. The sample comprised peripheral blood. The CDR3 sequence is CASRGQGFYGYTF. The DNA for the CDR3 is TGTGCCAGCAGAGGACAGGGGTTCTATGGCTACACCTTC.